Below, one TCR beta chain is given with its context. This sample stems from a study of CD8+CD57+ T cells in acquired aplastic anemia. Study-level information: The average for DNA from sorted CD4+ and CD8+ cells was about 2.9 ug.

CDR3 and TCR beta VDJ profiling relied on a genomic DNA template. MiXCR, applied by TCRdb to the reads, yields one record per CDR3 protein. The sample has approximately 380,000 distinct CDR3 sequences, 65% to 75% seen once. The V segment lost 6 bases and the J segment 2 bases; nucleotides outside the gene matches: 4. The V gene's germline CDR1 is SNHLY and CDR2 FYNNEI. CDR3 length: 14 amino acids. This clonotype was obtained from a human donor in good health, serving as a control. The genes are TRBV2 and TRBJ2-1; 7 bases are shared with TRBD1. The sample comprised sorted CD4+, CD8+, or CD8+CD57+ T cells (not recorded which) from PBMCs. The CDR3 DNA sequence: TGTGCCAGCAGGTTGACAGGGACCTACAATGAGCAGTTCTTC. Protein: CASRLTGTYNEQFF.